This TCR beta chain was captured in a study of cytotoxic CD8 clonotypes in ibrutinib-treated CLL. Study as a whole: Outcomes included around 24 partial and 2 complete responses; after median roughly 71 months, roughly 14 stayed remitted and some twelve progressed. Study outcomes and limitations: Under treatment, the uncommon public clonotypes either contracted or remained stable.

Investigators sought sequencing depths of between 1 in 200,000 and 1 in 1 million T cells. Clones were sequenced by immunoSEQ multiplex PCR, and TCRdb holds only the in-frame ones, with some missing. The sample has over 95,000 clones, 58% seen once. About 2 micrograms of genomic DNA (from cryopreserved PBMCs) were used for TCR beta libraries. V gave up 7 bases and J gave up 0 bases; unmatched junction bases: 6. CDR1 is MNHNY and CDR2 is SVGAGI in the germline V gene (reference sequence). The CDR3 is 16 amino acids. This clone was found a few times. Its target is not known. The receptor was isolated from a human donor with chronic lymphocytic leukemia. The chain employs TRBV6-6 and TRBJ2-3, with 11 bases matching TRBD1. This sample comprised PBMCs, obtained after 24 months of ibrutinib treatment. The CDR3 reads CASKDRGRLSTDTQYF. In nucleotides, the CDR3 is TGTGCCAGCAAGGACAGGGGGCGCCTAAGCACAGATACGCAGTATTTT.